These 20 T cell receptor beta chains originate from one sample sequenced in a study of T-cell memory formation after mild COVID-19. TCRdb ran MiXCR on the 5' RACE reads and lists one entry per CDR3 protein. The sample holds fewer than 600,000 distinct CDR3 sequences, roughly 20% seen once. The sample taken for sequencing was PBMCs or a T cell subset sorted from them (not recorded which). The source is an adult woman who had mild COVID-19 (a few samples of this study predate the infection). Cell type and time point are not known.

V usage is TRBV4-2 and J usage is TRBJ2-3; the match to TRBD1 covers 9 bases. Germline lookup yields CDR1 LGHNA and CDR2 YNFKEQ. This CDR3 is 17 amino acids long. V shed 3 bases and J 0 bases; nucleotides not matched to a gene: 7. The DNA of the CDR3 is TGTGCCAGCAGCCATTCGACAGGGGGGATGAGCACAGATACGCAGTATTTT. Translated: CASSHSTGGMSTDTQYF.

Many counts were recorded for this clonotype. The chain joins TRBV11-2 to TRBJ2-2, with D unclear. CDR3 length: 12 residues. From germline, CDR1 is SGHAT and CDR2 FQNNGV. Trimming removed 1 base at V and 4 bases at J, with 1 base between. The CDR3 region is CASSLGTGELFF. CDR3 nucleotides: TGTGCCAGCAGCTTAGGCACCGGGGAGCTGTTTTTT.

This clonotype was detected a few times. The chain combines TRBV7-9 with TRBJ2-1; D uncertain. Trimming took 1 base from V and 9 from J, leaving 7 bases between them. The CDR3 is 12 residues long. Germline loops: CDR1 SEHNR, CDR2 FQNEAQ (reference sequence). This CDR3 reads CASSLDDGEQFF. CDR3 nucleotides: TGTGCCAGCAGCTTAGATGACGGTGAGCAGTTCTTC. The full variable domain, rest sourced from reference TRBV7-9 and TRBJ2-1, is DTGVSQNPRHKITKRGQNVTFRCDPISEHNRLYWYRQTLGQGPEFLTYFQNEAQLEKSRLLSDRFSAERPKGSFSTLEIQRTEQGDSAMYLCASSLDDGEQFFGPGTRLTVL.

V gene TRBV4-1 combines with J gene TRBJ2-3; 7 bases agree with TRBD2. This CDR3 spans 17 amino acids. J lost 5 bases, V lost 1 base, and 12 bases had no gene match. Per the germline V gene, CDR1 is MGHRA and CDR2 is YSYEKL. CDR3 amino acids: CASSQGRSGATGDTQYF. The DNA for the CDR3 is TGCGCCAGCAGCCAAGGCCGGAGCGGGGCCACGGGAGATACGCAGTATTTT.

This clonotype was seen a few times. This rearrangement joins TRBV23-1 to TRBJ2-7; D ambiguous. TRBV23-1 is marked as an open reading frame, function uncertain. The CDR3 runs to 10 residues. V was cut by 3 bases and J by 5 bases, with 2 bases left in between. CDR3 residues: CASSQDEQYF. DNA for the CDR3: TGCGCCAGCAGTCAGGACGAGCAGTACTTC.

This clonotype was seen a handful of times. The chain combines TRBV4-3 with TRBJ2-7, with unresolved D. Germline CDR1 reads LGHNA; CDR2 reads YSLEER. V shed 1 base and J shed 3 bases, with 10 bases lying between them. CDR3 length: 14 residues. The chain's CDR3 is CASSQGQVSYEQYF. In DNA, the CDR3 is TGCGCCAGCAGCCAAGGGCAGGTGAGCTACGAGCAGTACTTC.

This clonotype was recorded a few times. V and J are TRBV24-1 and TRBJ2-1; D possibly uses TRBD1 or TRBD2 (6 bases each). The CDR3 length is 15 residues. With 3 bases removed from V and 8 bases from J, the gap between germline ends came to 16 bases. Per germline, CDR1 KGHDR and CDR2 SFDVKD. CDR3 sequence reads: CATSDPTGSGDEQFF. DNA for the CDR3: TGTGCCACCAGTGATCCAACAGGGTCGGGAGATGAGCAGTTCTTC.

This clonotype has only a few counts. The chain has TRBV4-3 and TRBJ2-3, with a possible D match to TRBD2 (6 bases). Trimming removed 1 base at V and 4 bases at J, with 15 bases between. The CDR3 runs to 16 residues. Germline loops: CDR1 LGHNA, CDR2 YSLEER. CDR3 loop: CASSQGGGSSADTQYF. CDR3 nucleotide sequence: TGCGCCAGCAGCCAAGGTGGAGGGAGTTCAGCAGATACGCAGTATTTT.

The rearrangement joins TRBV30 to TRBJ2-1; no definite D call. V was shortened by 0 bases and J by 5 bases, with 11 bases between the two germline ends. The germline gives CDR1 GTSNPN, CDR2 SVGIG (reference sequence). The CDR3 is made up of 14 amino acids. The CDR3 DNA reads TGTGCCTGGAGTGTTTTGACTCTCGACAATGAGCAGTTCTTC. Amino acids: CAWSVLTLDNEQFF.

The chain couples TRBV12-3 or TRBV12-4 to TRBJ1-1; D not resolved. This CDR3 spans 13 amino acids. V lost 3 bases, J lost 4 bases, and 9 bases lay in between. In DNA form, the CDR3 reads TGTGCCAGCAGTTTTCCCCCGGGCACTGAAGCTTTCTTT. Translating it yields CASSFPPGTEAFF.

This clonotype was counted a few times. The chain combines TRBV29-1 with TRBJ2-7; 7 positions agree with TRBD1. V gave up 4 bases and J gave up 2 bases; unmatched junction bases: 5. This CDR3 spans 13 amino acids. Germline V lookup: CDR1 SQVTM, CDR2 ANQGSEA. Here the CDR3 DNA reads TGCAGCGTTGGAGACAGGGTTACCTACGAGCAGTACTTC. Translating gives CSVGDRVTYEQYF.

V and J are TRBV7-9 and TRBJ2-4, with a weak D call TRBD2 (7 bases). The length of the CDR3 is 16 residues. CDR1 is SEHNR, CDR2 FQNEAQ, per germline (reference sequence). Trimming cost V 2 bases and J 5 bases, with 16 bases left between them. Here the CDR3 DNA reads TGTGCCAGCAGCTTAATCCGGGGGGCTGGCGAAAACATTCAGTACTTC. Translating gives CASSLIRGAGENIQYF.

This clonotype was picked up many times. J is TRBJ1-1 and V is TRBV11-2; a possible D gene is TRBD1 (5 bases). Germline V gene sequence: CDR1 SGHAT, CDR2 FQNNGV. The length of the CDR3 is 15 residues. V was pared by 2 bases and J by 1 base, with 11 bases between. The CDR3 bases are TGTGCCAGCAGCTTACGGGCAGGGCCGAACACTGAAGCTTTCTTT. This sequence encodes CASSLRAGPNTEAFF. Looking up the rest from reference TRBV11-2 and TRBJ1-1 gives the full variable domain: EAGVAQSPRYKIIEKRQSVAFWCNPISGHATLYWYQQILGQGPKLLIQFQNNGVVDDSQLPKDRFSAERLKGVDSTLKIQPAKLEDSAVYLCASSLRAGPNTEAFFGQGTRLTVV.

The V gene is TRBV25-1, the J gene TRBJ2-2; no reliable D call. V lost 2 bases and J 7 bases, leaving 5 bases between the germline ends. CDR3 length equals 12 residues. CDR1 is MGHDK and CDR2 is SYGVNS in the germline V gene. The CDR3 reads CASSEVIGELFF. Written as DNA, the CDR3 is TGTGCCAGCAGTGAAGTAATCGGGGAGCTGTTTTTT.

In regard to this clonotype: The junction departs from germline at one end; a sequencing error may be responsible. In DNA, the CDR3 is TGTGCCAGCAGCTTCGCGGGACAGCTTACCTCCCACGAGCAGTACTTC. Protein: CASSFAGQLTSHEQYF. The V gene is TRBV7-2, the J gene TRBJ2-7; a weak D match, TRBD1 (7 bases). The CDR3 loop spans 16 amino acids. CDR1 is SGHTA and CDR2 is FQGNSA in the germline V gene.

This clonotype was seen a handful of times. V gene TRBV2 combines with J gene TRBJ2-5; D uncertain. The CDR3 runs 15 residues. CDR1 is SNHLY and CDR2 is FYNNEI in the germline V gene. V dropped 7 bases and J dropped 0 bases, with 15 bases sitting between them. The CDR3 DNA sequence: TGTGCCAGCATGGCCGGTTTATGGGACCAAGAGACCCAGTACTTC. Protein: CASMAGLWDQETQYF.

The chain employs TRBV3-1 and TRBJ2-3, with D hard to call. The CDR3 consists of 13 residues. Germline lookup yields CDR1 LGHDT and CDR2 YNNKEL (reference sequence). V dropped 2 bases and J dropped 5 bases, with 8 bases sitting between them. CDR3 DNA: TGTGCCAGCAGCCAATTGACGGTAGATACGCAGTATTTT. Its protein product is CASSQLTVDTQYF.

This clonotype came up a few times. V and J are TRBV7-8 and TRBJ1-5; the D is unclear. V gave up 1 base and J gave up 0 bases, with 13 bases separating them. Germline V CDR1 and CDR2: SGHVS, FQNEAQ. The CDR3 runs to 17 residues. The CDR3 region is CASSLVEVMGSNQPQHF. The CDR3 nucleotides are TGTGCCAGCAGCTTAGTGGAGGTTATGGGTAGCAATCAGCCCCAGCATTTT.

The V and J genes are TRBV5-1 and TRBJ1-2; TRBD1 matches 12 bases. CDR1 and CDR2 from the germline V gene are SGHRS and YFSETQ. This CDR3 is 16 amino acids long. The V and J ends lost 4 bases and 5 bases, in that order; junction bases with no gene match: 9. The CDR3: CASSPAGTGGAYGYTF. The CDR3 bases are TGCGCCAGCAGCCCGGCCGGGACAGGGGGCGCGTATGGCTACACCTTC. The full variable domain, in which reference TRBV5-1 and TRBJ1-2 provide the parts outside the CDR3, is KAGVTQTPRYLIKTRGQQVTLSCSPISGHRSVSWYQQTPGQGLQFLFEYFSETQRNKGNFPGRFSGRQFSNSRSEMNVSTLELGDSALYLCASSPAGTGGAYGYTFGSGTRLTVV.

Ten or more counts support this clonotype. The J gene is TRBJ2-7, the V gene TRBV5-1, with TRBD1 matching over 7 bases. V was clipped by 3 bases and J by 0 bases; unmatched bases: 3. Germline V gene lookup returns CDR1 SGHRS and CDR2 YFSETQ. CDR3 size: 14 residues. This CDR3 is CASSYDRASYEQYF. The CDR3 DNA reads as TGCGCCAGCAGCTACGACAGGGCCTCCTACGAGCAGTACTTC.